These T cell receptor beta chains were read from a single sample in a study of patients and donors after allogeneic stem cell transplantation. TCRdb reprocessed the RT-PCR reads via MiXCR and lists one record per CDR3 protein. Of approximately 200,000 distinct CDR3 sequences listed, roughly 13% are singletons. Sequencing was performed on blood, either unsorted or a sorted T cell fraction (not recorded which). These receptors all come from a human donor who was either an allogeneic HSCT recipient or a stem cell or donor lymphocyte infusion donor (not recorded which). It is not recorded whose cells these are; they may come from a transplant donor. The CDR3 runs from the conserved cysteine through the conserved F or W. D genes are given only for firm matches. Clone size is shown for a subset of rows, as once, few, many or a class of expanded clone.

D,J,size,V,CDR3,DNA
TRBD2,TRBJ2-2,few,TRBV5-1,CASSLRWAGALVTGELFF,TGCGCCAGCAGCTTGCGATGGGCGGGAGCGCTCGTTACCGGGGAGCTGTTTTTT
TRBD1,TRBJ2-2,many,TRBV18,CASSPPVWDRVGTGELFF,TGTGCCAGCTCACCACCGGTGTGGGACAGGGTTGGCACCGGGGAGCTGTTTTTT
TRBD1,TRBJ2-1,.,TRBV24-1,CATSAPGTGFRQFF,TGTGCCACCAGTGCACCCGGGACAGGGTTTCGGCAGTTCTTC
TRBD2,TRBJ2-3,many,TRBV12-3/TRBV12-4,CASRIRVAGVTDTQYF,TGTGCCAGCAGAATACGGGTAGCGGGAGTGACAGATACGCAGTATTTT
.,TRBJ1-5,.,TRBV2,CASRGDGSQPQHF,TGTGCCAGCCGGGGGGATGGGAGTCAGCCCCAGCATTTT
.,TRBJ2-1,.,TRBV20-1,CSATPMMGLREEQFF,TGCAGTGCTACTCCTATGATGGGATTAAGGGAGGAGCAGTTCTTC
TRBD1,TRBJ1-6,few,TRBV11-2,CASSYRRQGGNSPLHF,TGTGCCAGCAGCTATAGAAGACAGGGGGGAAATTCACCCCTCCACTTT
.,TRBJ2-1,.,TRBV7-9,CASSPVVGGEQFF,TGTGCCAGCAGCCCCGTCGTGGGAGGTGAGCAGTTCTTC
.,TRBJ2-3,.,TRBV5-1,CASSWRSGDTQYF,TGCGCCAGCAGCTGGAGGTCAGGGGATACGCAGTATTTT
.,TRBJ1-2,.,TRBV30,CAWSVKGSYGYTF,TGTGCCTGGAGTGTTAAGGGGAGCTATGGCTACACCTTC
.,TRBJ2-3,.,TRBV5-1,CASSPTPTDTQYF,TGCGCCAGCAGCCCGACACCCACAGATACGCAGTATTTT
.,TRBJ2-5,few,TRBV6-1,CASKTRLVGGETQYF,TGTGCCAGCAAGACGAGACTAGTAGGCGGCGAGACCCAGTACTTC
.,TRBJ2-5,.,TRBV19,CASSIWEAGQETQYF,TGTGCCAGTAGTATTTGGGAAGCGGGCCAAGAGACCCAGTACTTC
.,TRBJ1-1,.,TRBV4-3,CASSQKVGVTEAFF,TGCGCCAGCAGCCAAAAGGTGGGGGTGACTGAAGCTTTCTTT
.,TRBJ2-3,.,TRBV5-4,CASTGTYTDTQYF,TGTGCCAGCACCGGGACATACACAGATACGCAGTATTTT
.,TRBJ2-1,many,TRBV12-3/TRBV12-4,CASSLARGSEQFF,TGTGCCAGCAGTTTAGCAAGAGGTTCTGAGCAGTTCTTC
TRBD1,TRBJ1-5,few,TRBV7-2,CASSSNGQGRGQPQHF,TGTGCCAGCAGCTCAAACGGACAGGGCAGGGGTCAGCCCCAGCATTTT
.,TRBJ2-2,.,TRBV7-3,CASSKGTSTGELFF,TGTGCCAGCAGCAAAGGGACGTCGACCGGGGAGCTGTTTTTT
TRBD1,TRBJ1-2,.,TRBV6-1,CASTSPGQGRNYGYTF,TGTGCCAGCACTTCTCCGGGACAGGGGAGAAACTATGGCTACACCTTC
.,TRBJ1-2,.,TRBV28,CASSLPGAGPSAYGYTF,TGTGCCAGCAGTTTACCCGGAGCGGGCCCCTCCGCCTATGGCTACACCTTC
.,TRBJ1-2,.,TRBV20-1,CSARDSGNYGYTF,TGCAGTGCTAGAGATAGCGGAAACTATGGCTACACCTTC
.,TRBJ1-2,few,TRBV3-1,CASSQGRLGLHGYTF,TGTGCCAGCAGCCAAGGCAGGTTGGGTCTCCATGGCTACACCTTC
.,TRBJ2-2,few,TRBV20-1,CSAGTPTGELFF,TGCAGTGCCGGGACACCTACCGGGGAGCTGTTTTTT
.,TRBJ2-4,once,TRBV2,CASSLSGNIQYF,TGTGCCAGCAGCCTGAGTGGGAACATTCAGTACTTC
.,TRBJ1-5,many,TRBV19,CASGPGVQPQHF,TGTGCCAGTGGGCCAGGGGTTCAGCCCCAGCATTTT
TRBD1,TRBJ2-7,.,TRBV30,CAWSGGQGYEQYF,TGTGCCTGGAGTGGGGGACAGGGCTACGAGCAGTACTTC